The clone carrying this TCR beta chain has a single count. The sample comes from a study of T cell changes during pregnancy in multiple sclerosis. CDR1 SGHTA and CDR2 FQGNSA come from the germline V gene. The length of the CDR3 is 14 residues. V gave up 3 bases and J gave up 6 bases, with 15 bases separating them. Method: immunoSEQ multiplex PCR; TCRdb's copy keeps in-frame clones and lacks some. The sample records about 36,000 clones, 85% to 95% being singletons. This clonotype was sampled from a female donor with multiple sclerosis, enrolled in a pregnancy study. V gene TRBV7-2 combines with J gene TRBJ2-7; D is undetermined. The sample was PBMCs (not recorded whether the cells were cultured). This CDR3 is CASSLGPQGAEQYF. The CDR3 bases are TGTGCCAGCAGCTTGGGCCCTCAAGGAGCCGAGCAGTACTTC.